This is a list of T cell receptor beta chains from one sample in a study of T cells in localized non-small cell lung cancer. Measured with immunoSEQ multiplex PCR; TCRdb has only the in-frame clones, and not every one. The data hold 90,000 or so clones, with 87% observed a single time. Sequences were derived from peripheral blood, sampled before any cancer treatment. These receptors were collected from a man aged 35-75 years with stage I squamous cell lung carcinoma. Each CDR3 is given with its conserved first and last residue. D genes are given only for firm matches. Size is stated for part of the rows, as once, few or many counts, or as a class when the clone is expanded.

TGTGCCAGCAGCCAAGATGGTGGGACAGCCCTTACAGATACGCAGTATTTT	CASSQDGGTALTDTQYF	NA	TRBD1	TRBJ2-3	TRBV4-2
TGTGCCAGCAGCTTAGTTGATGGCTATGGCTACACCTTC	CASSLVDGYGYTF	few	NA	TRBJ1-2	TRBV7-2
TGTGCCAGCAGTTTCGTGGAAACCATTCGCAACTATGGCTACACCTTC	CASSFVETIRNYGYTF	once	NA	TRBJ1-2	TRBV28
TGCGCCAGCAGCCAAGCGTCATCACACCTTCAGTACTTC	CASSQASSHLQYF	NA	NA	TRBJ2-4	TRBV4-1
TGCGCCAGCAGCAGGGGGTCGGCTGACAATGAGCAGTTCTTC	CASSRGSADNEQFF	NA	NA	TRBJ2-1	TRBV5-1
TGTGCCAGCAGCTCAGGGGGGTCCTCAAATTCACCCCTCCACTTT	CASSSGGSSNSPLHF	NA	TRBD1	TRBJ1-6	TRBV4-2
TGTGCCAGCAGCAACCGAGGGTGGACTGAAGCTTTCTTT	CASSNRGWTEAFF	NA	NA	TRBJ1-1	TRBV16
TGTGCCAGCAGCCAGGGGTTTTTCGCCTATAATTCACCCCTCCACTTT	CASSQGFFAYNSPLHF	large	NA	TRBJ1-6	TRBV13
TGTGCCTGGAGCCCCGGGACAGCGGGTCAGCCCCAGCATTTT	CAWSPGTAGQPQHF	NA	TRBD1	TRBJ1-5	TRBV30
TGTGCCAGCAGCTTGGGGAGAGAGCAGTACTTC	CASSLGREQYF	NA	NA	TRBJ2-7	TRBV5-4
TGTGCCAGCAGTGAAGTCTTCATGAACACTGAAGCTTTCTTT	CASSEVFMNTEAFF	NA	NA	TRBJ1-1	TRBV6-1
TGTGCCATCAAGGAGGACGACTACAATGAGCAGTTCTTC	CAIKEDDYNEQFF	NA	NA	TRBJ2-1	TRBV10-3
TGCGCCAGCAGCTTAGGGGGAGGGACTGAAGCTTTCTTT	CASSLGGGTEAFF	NA	NA	TRBJ1-1	TRBV5-1
TGTGCCAGCAGTGAACCTGGACAGGGTTATGGCTACACCTTC	CASSEPGQGYGYTF	NA	TRBD1	TRBJ1-2	TRBV6-1
TGTGCCAGCAGCTTAAGCGGGTCCAGCATGAACACTGAAGCTTTCTTT	CASSLSGSSMNTEAFF	NA	NA	TRBJ1-1	TRBV11-2
TGTGCCAGTAGTATTTCTTACGGACAGGGGAGACCCCAGCATTTT	CASSISYGQGRPQHF	NA	TRBD1	TRBJ1-5	TRBV19
TGCGCCAGCAGGGACAGGGACACCGGGGAGCTGTTTTTT	CASRDRDTGELFF	NA	TRBD1	TRBJ2-2	TRBV5-1